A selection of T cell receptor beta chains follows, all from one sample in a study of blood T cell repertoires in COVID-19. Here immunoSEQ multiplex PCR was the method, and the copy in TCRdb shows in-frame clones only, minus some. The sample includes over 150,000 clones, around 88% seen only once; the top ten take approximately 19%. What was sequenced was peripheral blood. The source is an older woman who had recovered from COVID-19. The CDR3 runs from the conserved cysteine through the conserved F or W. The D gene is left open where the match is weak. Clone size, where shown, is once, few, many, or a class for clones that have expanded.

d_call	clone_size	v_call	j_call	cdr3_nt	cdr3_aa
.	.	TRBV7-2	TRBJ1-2	TGTGCCAGCAGCTCCCGGGCCCGGGAGCAGAGCTACACCTTC	CASSSRAREQSYTF
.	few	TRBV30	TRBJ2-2	TGTGCCTGGGGGGGGGCACGCTACACCGGGGAGCTGTTTTTT	CAWGGARYTGELFF
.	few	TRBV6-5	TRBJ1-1	TGTGCCACCCTGAAGGAGGGCGGCACTGAAGCTTTCTTT	CATLKEGGTEAFF
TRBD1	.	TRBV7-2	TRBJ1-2	TGTGCCAGCAGCTTTGGAGGGGGCGAATATGGCTACACCTTC	CASSFGGGEYGYTF
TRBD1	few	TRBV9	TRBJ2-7	TGTGCCAGCAGCGTAGGAGGACAGGCCTACGAGCAGTACTTC	CASSVGGQAYEQYF
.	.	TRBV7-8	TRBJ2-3	TGTGCCAGCCTTCAACGGAGGGACACAGATACGCAGTATTTT	CASLQRRDTDTQYF
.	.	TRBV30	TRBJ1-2	TGTGCCTGGAGTGGTGGGGCAGCTAACTATGGCTACACCTTC	CAWSGGAANYGYTF
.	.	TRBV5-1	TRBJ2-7	TGCGCCAGCAGCCCCTACCCAACCACCGGCTCCTACGAGCAGTACTTC	CASSPYPTTGSYEQYF
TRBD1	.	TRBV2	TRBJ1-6	TGTGCCAGTCGGGGACAGGGTAATTCACCCCTCCACTTT	CASRGQGNSPLHF
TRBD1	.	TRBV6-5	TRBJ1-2	TGTGCCAGCATTGGGGACAGCTATGGCTACACCTTC	CASIGDSYGYTF
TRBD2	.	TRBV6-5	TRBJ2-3	TGTGGCCTAGCGGGGGGGGAGGCAGATACGCAGTATTTT	CGLAGGEADTQYF
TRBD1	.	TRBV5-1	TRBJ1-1	TGCGCCAGCGGGCAGACAGGGGGCGGCACTGAAGCTTTCTTT	CASGQTGGGTEAFF
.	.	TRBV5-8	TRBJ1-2	TGTGCCAGCAGCCCCGGGTCGGGAGGAGATAACTATGGCTACACCTTC	CASSPGSGGDNYGYTF
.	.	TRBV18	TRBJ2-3	TGTGCCAGCTCACCACTAGTTACAGATACGCAGTATTTT	CASSPLVTDTQYF
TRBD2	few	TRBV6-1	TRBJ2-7	TGTGCCAGCAGTGAAGAGGGTAGCGGGAGCCCCTACGAGCAGTACTTC	CASSEEGSGSPYEQYF
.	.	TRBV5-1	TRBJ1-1	TGCGCCAGCAGCATTACGGGGGGCTGGACTGAAGCTTTCTTT	CASSITGGWTEAFF
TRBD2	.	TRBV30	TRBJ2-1	TGTGCCTGGAGTGTACTGGCGGGGGATTACAATGAGCAGTTCTTC	CAWSVLAGDYNEQFF
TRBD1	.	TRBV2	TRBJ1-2	TGTGCCAGCAGTGGCCCCGGACAGGGGTTGGGTGGCTACACCTTC	CASSGPGQGLGGYTF
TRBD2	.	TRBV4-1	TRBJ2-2	TGCGCCAGCAGCCCCCGGGGGGGCACCGGGGAGCTGTTTTTT	CASSPRGGTGELFF
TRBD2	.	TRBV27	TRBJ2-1	TGTGCCAGCATAGGTAGCGGGAGTGGGTATGAGCAGTTCTTC	CASIGSGSGYEQFF
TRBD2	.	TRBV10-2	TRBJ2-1	TGCGCCAGCAGTTTAGCGGGCAACAATGAGCAGTTCTTC	CASSLAGNNEQFF
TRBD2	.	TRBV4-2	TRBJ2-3	TGTGCCAGCAGCCCGGACGGACTAGCGGCCACAGATACGCAGTATTTT	CASSPDGLAATDTQYF
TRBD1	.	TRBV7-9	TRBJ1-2	TGTGCCAGCAGCTGGACAGGGGGGGACTATGGCTACACCTTC	CASSWTGGDYGYTF
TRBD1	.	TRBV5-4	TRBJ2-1	TGTGCCAGCAGCTTGGGGGACAGCAGCTCCTACAATGAGCAGTTCTTC	CASSLGDSSSYNEQFF
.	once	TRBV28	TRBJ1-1	TGTGCCAGCACTCTCGCGGGGGTCCGCATTGCTTTCTTT	CASTLAGVRIAFF
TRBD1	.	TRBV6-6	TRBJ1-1	TGTGCCAGCAGTTACTGGGAAGGACAGGGCGGCACTGAAGCTTTCTTT	CASSYWEGQGGTEAFF
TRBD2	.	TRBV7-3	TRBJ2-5	TGTGCCAGCAGCTTAAGGGCAGCGGGACGGGAGACCCAGTACTTC	CASSLRAAGRETQYF
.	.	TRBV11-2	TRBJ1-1	TGTGCCAGCAGCTTAGTGGGGGGGGCGGGCACTGAAGCTTTCTTT	CASSLVGGAGTEAFF
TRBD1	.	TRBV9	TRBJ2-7	TGTGCCAGCAGCCCAGCCCGGGACAGGGGAGAGCAGTACTTC	CASSPARDRGEQYF
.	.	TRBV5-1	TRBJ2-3	TGCGCCAGCAGCTTGCAGGGCACAGATACGCAGTATTTT	CASSLQGTDTQYF
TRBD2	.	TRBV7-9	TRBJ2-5	TGTGCCAGCAGCCCCGGGGGGAAAGAGACCCAGTACTTC	CASSPGGKETQYF
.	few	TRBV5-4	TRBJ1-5	TGTGCCAGCAGCCCGGGGGGAGACAATCAGCCCCAGCATTTT	CASSPGGDNQPQHF
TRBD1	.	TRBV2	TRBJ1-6	TGTGCCAGCAGCCCCAGGACAGGGATTTATAATTCACCCCTCCACTTT	CASSPRTGIYNSPLHF
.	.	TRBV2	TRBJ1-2	TGTGCCAGCAGTGAGGCCCCCTATGGCTACACCTTC	CASSEAPYGYTF
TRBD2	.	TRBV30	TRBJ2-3	TGTGCCTGGAGGGTGTTTGGCGGCGGGAGGGCCCCAGATACGCAGTATTTT	CAWRVFGGGRAPDTQYF
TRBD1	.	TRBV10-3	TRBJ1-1	TGTGCCATCACCCCGGAAACAGGGGGGGACGCTGAAGCTTTCTTT	CAITPETGGDAEAFF
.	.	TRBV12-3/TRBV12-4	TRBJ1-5	TGTGCCAGCAGCCCTTCCTATCAGCCCCAGCATTTT	CASSPSYQPQHF
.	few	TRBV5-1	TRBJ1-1	TGCGCCAGCAGCCCCCCTGCGCCTGAAGCTTTCTTT	CASSPPAPEAFF
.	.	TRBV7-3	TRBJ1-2	TGTGCCAGCAGCCCCTCGACGGGCTATGGCTACACCTTC	CASSPSTGYGYTF
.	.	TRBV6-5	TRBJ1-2	TGTGCCAGCAGTTCGCGGGAAAACTATGGCTACACCTTC	CASSSRENYGYTF
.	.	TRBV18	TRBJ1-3	TGTGCCAGCTCAGGGGCGGACACCATATATTTT	CASSGADTIYF